The present T cell receptor (beta chain) was sequenced within a study of CD8 T cells in Susac syndrome. Study background: Of the sequenced Susac syndrome patients, over 5 had active disease and eight or nine were in remission. Whole-study results and caveats: The CD4+ T cell repertoires that were profiled in Susac syndrome showed no clonal expansion.

Reverse transcription of about 0.45 to 1 ug RNA was performed with random hexamers. TCRdb re-derived calls from the immunoSEQ multiplex PCR reads in MiXCR, one entry per CDR3 protein. The data show under 200,000 distinct CDR3 sequences, 90% to 95% seen once. This CDR3 spans 14 amino acids. Deletions cut 1 base from V and 4 bases from J, with 10 bases between. Germline CDR1 reads SGHVS; CDR2 reads FQNEAQ. On this clonotype itself: Its specificity is not known.

The receptor's source is a human donor with Susac syndrome. The chain recombines TRBV7-8 with TRBJ1-2; TRBD1 is a possible D gene (5 bases). Material: CD4+ T cells from PBMCs. The CDR3 DNA is TGTGCCAGCAGCTTAGGACAGCACCTCTATGGCTACACCTTC. It codes for CASSLGQHLYGYTF.